This TCR beta chain was identified during a study of T cells in Graves' hyperthyroidism and ophthalmopathy. Findings and limits, study-wide: Researchers found most expanded thyroid clonotypes above 0.001 in blood as well. Using 13 V-J features, a model discriminated ophthalmopathy from stable hyperthyroidism.

This clonotype was observed a handful of times. The antigen is not known. V trimming: 0 bases; J trimming: 13 bases; junction bases outside the gene matches: 6. This CDR3 has 13 residues. Germline CDR1 and CDR2: SEHNR and FQNEAQ (reference sequence). Hyperthyroidism of Graves' type that showed no ophthalmopathy progression within 18 months was stable. Diagnosis rested on symptoms, serum thyroxine and TRAb, thyroid ultrasound, and orbital computed tomography. Amplified TCR beta CDR3 regions came from RNA transcripts. During a first-round RT-PCR of the TCR CDR3, the HTBI primer set was used. From the multiplex PCR reads, TCRdb called clonotypes with MiXCR, one entry per CDR3 protein. The sample has 550,000 to 800,000 distinct CDR3 sequences; around 15% are singletons.

The sequence was collected from a young man with Graves' hyperthyroidism. Source material: blood. This chain joins TRBV7-9 and TRBJ2-1, with TRBD2 identical over 7 bases. This CDR3 is CASSLALGTTQFF. In DNA, the CDR3 is TGTGCCAGCAGCTTAGCGCTGGGGACTACACAGTTCTTC.